Following are 11 T cell receptor beta chains from one sample sequenced in a study of identical twins. TCRdb re-called the 5' RACE reads through MiXCR, storing one row per CDR3 protein. Of 700,000 or so distinct CDR3 sequences listed, 8.6% are singletons. The sample was also reused in another study, on yellow fever vaccine responses in identical twins.

The sample consisted of PBMCs. The receptors derive from a woman aged 18-29 years in good health.

The chain carries TRBV29-1 and TRBJ2-7, with 8 positions matching TRBD1. The V gene's germline CDR1 is SQVTM and CDR2 ANQGSEA. This CDR3 has 13 amino acids. V shed 4 bases, J shed 4 bases, and the junction held 6 bases outside the gene matches. For the CDR3, the DNA is TGCAGCGTTGTGACAGGGGAGACTTACGAGCAGTACTTC. Its protein product is CSVVTGETYEQYF.

This clonotype showed up many times. The V gene is TRBV24-1, the J gene TRBJ2-5; D unclear. This CDR3 contains 13 residues. Germline loops: CDR1 KGHDR, CDR2 SFDVKD. The ends were cut back, 2 bases at V and 4 bases at J, with 7 bases in the middle. The CDR3 region is CATSDSATETQYF. The CDR3 DNA reads TGTGCCACCAGTGATTCCGCTACAGAGACCCAGTACTTC.

This clonotype was detected a few times. V is TRBV7-2 and J is TRBJ1-3; 8 nucleotides agree with TRBD1. CDR1 is SGHTA and CDR2 is FQGNSA in the germline V gene. The ends lost 8 bases at V and 4 bases at J; junction bases unmatched: 7. The CDR3 sequence is 14 residues long. CDR3 protein: CASEDRARGNTIYF. The CDR3 DNA sequence: TGTGCCAGCGAGGACAGGGCGAGGGGAAACACCATATATTTT.

The rearrangement joins TRBV7-8 to TRBJ1-2; the D gene is possibly TRBD1 (5 bases). The CDR3 spans 13 residues. The ends were cut back, 1 base at V and 5 bases at J, with 8 bases in the middle. Germline values: CDR1 SGHVS, CDR2 FQNEAQ. The chain's CDR3 is CASSLGGRYGYTF. DNA for the CDR3: TGTGCCAGCAGCTTAGGGGGCAGATATGGCTACACCTTC.

Only a few counts were recorded for this clonotype. This chain links TRBV5-6 with TRBJ2-3; D not resolved. CDR3 length: 16 amino acids. Germline lookup yields CDR1 SGHDT and CDR2 YYEEEE. V was pared by 4 bases and J by 2 bases, with 17 bases between. CDR3: CASSLDLAPLTDTQYF. The CDR3 DNA reads TGTGCCAGCAGCCTGGACCTGGCCCCGCTCACAGATACGCAGTATTTT.

The chain combines TRBV6-5 with TRBJ1-6; a weak D match, TRBD1 (6 bases). Between the trimmed V and J ends, which lost 0 bases and 0 bases, there was a span of 9 bases. This CDR3 is 17 amino acids long. Germline V lookup: CDR1 MNHEY, CDR2 SVGAGI. The CDR3 spells CASSYSQGSSYNSPLHF. CDR3 nucleotides: TGTGCCAGCAGTTACTCCCAGGGGAGCTCCTATAATTCACCCCTCCACTTT.

Many counts were recorded for this clonotype. The rearrangement links TRBV27 to TRBJ1-1; TRBD1 matches at 7 bases. The J segment lost 8 bases and the V segment lost 8 bases, leaving 14 bases of the junction unmatched. The CDR3 is 14 residues long. Germline CDR1 reads MNHEY; CDR2 reads SMNVEV (reference sequence). Here the CDR3 reads CASGFRQGPGEAFF. The CDR3 bases are TGTGCCAGCGGATTCCGACAGGGTCCTGGGGAAGCTTTCTTT.

This clonotype was found a few times. The chain carries TRBV11-2 and TRBJ2-7; 10 bases agree with TRBD2. The V and J ends lost 2 bases and 1 base, in that order; junction bases with no gene match: 8. Germline CDR1 reads SGHAT; CDR2 reads FQNNGV. The CDR3 is 17 amino acids. This CDR3 reads CASSLWMLAGDSYEQYF. The CDR3 DNA reads as TGTGCCAGCAGCTTATGGATGCTAGCGGGAGATTCCTACGAGCAGTACTTC.

Only a few counts were recorded for this clonotype. V and J are TRBV6-2 or TRBV6-3 and TRBJ2-5; D call uncertain. V shed 4 bases and J shed 1 base, with 13 bases lying between them. This CDR3 has 15 amino acids. The germline V gene has CDR1 MNHEY and CDR2 SVGEGT. The chain's CDR3 is CASSSDLPGQETQYF. The CDR3 region has the DNA TGTGCCAGCAGTTCCGACCTACCGGGCCAAGAGACCCAGTACTTC.

At least ten counts were recorded for this clonotype. The chain is built from TRBV3-1 and TRBJ2-2; 9 bases are a match to TRBD2. Germline values: CDR1 LGHDT, CDR2 YNNKEL (reference sequence). The CDR3 runs to 16 residues. J lost 6 bases, V lost 4 bases, and 9 bases had no gene match. CDR3 nucleotides: TGTGCCAGCAGCCGCCCTACTGCGGGAGGGCCCGGGGAGCTGTTTTTT. Encoded protein: CASSRPTAGGPGELFF.

This clonotype was seen repeatedly, ten times or more. J is TRBJ1-2 and V is TRBV7-9, with a possible D match to TRBD1 (5 bases). The CDR3 has 14 residues. Germline values: CDR1 SEHNR, CDR2 FQNEAQ (reference sequence). The V and J ends lost 1 base and 4 bases respectively, with 10 bases between them. DNA for the CDR3: TGTGCCAGCAGCTTAGACGGGGGTGTCTATGGCTACACCTTC. Its protein is CASSLDGGVYGYTF.